One sample yielded the 19 T cell receptor beta chains listed below, sequenced in a study of blood T cell repertoires in COVID-19 (dated by TCRdb to the early 2020s). Library prep was done by the immunoSEQ multiplex PCR assay. TCRdb obtained this table from immuneACCESS and retained in-frame rearrangements with V and J assigned. These tables miss some clones; where compared with another copy, unresolved V genes account for less than half of the shortfall, and the remainder is unexplained. The sample table lists approximately 180,000 clones, around 90% of them with a count of one. The ten biggest clones cover 0.5% to 0.55% of the sample. Sequenced input: peripheral blood. The receptors derive from a man in his forties or fifties with acute or convalescent COVID-19.

V and J are TRBV11-2 and TRBJ2-5; 12 bases map to TRBD2. The V gene end was trimmed by 5 bases and the J gene end by 4 bases; junction bases not matched to a gene: 14. The CDR3 consists of 18 residues. Germline V lookup: CDR1 SGHAT, CDR2 FQNNGV. The CDR3 nucleotides are TGTGCCAGCAGCCCGCGACTAGCGGGGGTGTCCGTAGGAGAGACCCAGTACTTC. It codes for CASSPRLAGVSVGETQYF.

The gene calls are TRBV4-1 and TRBJ1-2; D not resolved. The CDR3 loop spans 12 amino acids. V lost 2 bases and J lost 7, with 8 bases in between. CDR1 MGHRA and CDR2 YSYEKL come from the germline V gene. CDR3 DNA sequence: TGCGCCAGCAGCCAAAGTGGGAGTGGCTACACCTTC. It yields the protein CASSQSGSGYTF.

Notes on this clone: Other DNA sequences within the sample encode an identical CDR3. The chain combines TRBV19 with TRBJ2-1, with 14 bases lining up with TRBD2. Germline values: CDR1 LNHDA, CDR2 SQIVND (reference sequence). The CDR3 has 15 residues. Trimming removed 3 bases from V and 7 bases from J; junction bases left unmatched: 2. The CDR3 here is CASSMGLAGVNEQFF. CDR3 in DNA: TGTGCCAGTAGTATGGGACTAGCGGGAGTGAATGAGCAGTTCTTC.

This chain links TRBV6-5 with TRBJ1-4; TRBD1 matches 7 bases. Germline values: CDR1 MNHEY, CDR2 SVGAGI. This CDR3 contains 14 residues. V dropped 6 bases and J dropped 8; count of bases not matched to a gene: 9. The CDR3: CASRQQGIKEKLFF. The DNA of the CDR3 is TGTGCCAGCAGACAACAGGGGATTAAGGAAAAACTGTTTTTT.

This sequence joins TRBV9 and TRBJ1-2; 8 nucleotides agree with TRBD1. This CDR3 spans 14 amino acids. Germline CDR1 reads SGDLS; CDR2 reads YYNGEE. J lost 13 bases, V lost 3 bases, and 14 bases had no gene match. CDR3 nucleotide sequence: TGTGCCAGCAGCGCAGGACCGGACAGGGCAACTATCACCTTC. Translating it yields CASSAGPDRATITF.

V is TRBV19 and J is TRBJ2-1; D is uncertain. V was shortened by 5 bases and J by 3 bases, with 5 bases between the two germline ends. The length of the CDR3 is 12 residues. The germline V gene has CDR1 LNHDA and CDR2 SQIVND (reference sequence). The CDR3: CASSAYYNEQFF. CDR3 DNA sequence: TGTGCCAGTAGTGCCTACTACAATGAGCAGTTCTTC.

CDR3 bases: TGTGCCAGTAGTATAGGCAGGGGGCAGCAAGAGACCCAGTACTTC. Translated, it gives CASSIGRGQQETQYF. This chain uses TRBV19 with TRBJ2-5, with 8 bases aligning to TRBD1. CDR3 length: 15 residues. V lost 1 base and J lost 2; bases outside the gene matches: 3. CDR1 is LNHDA, CDR2 SQIVND, per germline (reference sequence).

The gene calls are TRBV5-1 and TRBJ1-1; no reliable D call. CDR1 and CDR2 from the germline V gene are SGHRS and YFSETQ. V was pared by 0 bases and J by 5 bases, with 8 bases between. The CDR3 length is 13 residues. The CDR3 spells CASSLGQRTEAFF. The CDR3, as DNA: TGCGCCAGCAGCTTGGGCCAGAGGACTGAAGCTTTCTTT.

V is TRBV3-1 (or the pseudogene TRBV3-2) and J is TRBJ2-7; TRBD1 might be the D (6 bases). Germline loops: CDR1 LGHDT, CDR2 YNNKEL (reference sequence). Trimming cost V 6 bases and J 6 bases, with 18 bases left between them. This CDR3 contains 14 residues. The CDR3 loop reads CASRGAQRAGEQYF. The CDR3 DNA sequence: TGTGCCAGCAGGGGGGCCCAACGGGCGGGCGAGCAGTACTTC.

The chain recombines TRBV6-1 with TRBJ2-3, with 10 bases matching TRBD2. The CDR3 is 16 residues long. Germline V gene sequence: CDR1 MNHNS, CDR2 SASEGT. V lost 4 bases, J lost 1 base, and 5 bases stayed unmatched. In DNA form, the CDR3 reads TGTGCCAGCAGTGGGTCTAGCGGGAGAGGCACAGATACGCAGTATTTT. Translated, it gives CASSGSSGRGTDTQYF.

The rearrangement uses TRBV30 and TRBJ1-6; possibly TRBD1 for D (5 bases). Trimming shortened V by 3 bases and J by 10 bases, and 13 bases separated the two germline ends. Germline CDR1 and CDR2: GTSNPN and SVGIG (reference sequence). CDR3 length: 13 residues. The CDR3 DNA reads TGTGCCTGGAGGCCGTCGGGGGAATCACCCCTCCACTTT. Translation: CAWRPSGESPLHF.

The rearrangement links TRBV10-3 to TRBJ2-7; 11 positions agree with TRBD1. V trimming: 0 bases; J trimming: 3 bases; junction bases outside the gene matches: 4. The germline gives CDR1 ENHRY, CDR2 SYGVKD. The CDR3 extends over 16 amino acids. CDR3 nucleotides: TGTGCCATCAGTGAGTCGAGGACAGGGGGCTTCTACGAGCAGTACTTC. Its translation is CAISESRTGGFYEQYF.

The chain recombines TRBV6-6 with TRBJ2-7, with 10 bases fitting TRBD1. Trimming removed 5 bases from V and 4 bases from J; junction bases left unmatched: 5. Germline lookup yields CDR1 MNHNY and CDR2 SVGAGI (reference sequence). The CDR3 runs 14 residues. The CDR3 here is CASSAGQGEYEQYF. The DNA of the CDR3 is TGTGCCAGCAGTGCCGGACAGGGGGAGTACGAGCAGTACTTC.

J is TRBJ1-4 and V is TRBV19; no definite D call. V gave up 5 bases and J gave up 4 bases, with 11 bases separating them. The CDR3 runs 14 residues. The germline CDR1 and CDR2 sequences are LNHDA and SQIVND (reference sequence). The CDR3 sequence: CASSGGGLNEKLFF. CDR3 coding DNA: TGTGCCAGTAGTGGAGGAGGACTTAATGAAAAACTGTTTTTT.

V gene TRBV2 combines with J gene TRBJ1-5, with 7 nucleotides matching TRBD1. CDR1 SNHLY and CDR2 FYNNEI come from the germline V gene. This CDR3 region has 14 residues. The V gene end was trimmed by 7 bases and the J gene end by 6 bases; junction bases not matched to a gene: 9. The CDR3 is CASTAPDRFQPQHF. The CDR3 nucleotides are TGTGCCAGCACTGCGCCGGACAGGTTTCAGCCCCAGCATTTT.

This chain connects TRBV5-4 to TRBJ1-4; D remains unclear. The germline V gene has CDR1 SGHNT and CDR2 YYREEE (reference sequence). The CDR3 sequence is 14 residues long. Deletions cut 4 bases from V and 4 bases from J, with 11 bases between. The CDR3 protein is CASSPGRLNEKLFF. CDR3 sequence (DNA): TGTGCCAGCAGCCCGGGGAGGCTTAATGAAAAACTGTTTTTT.

The J gene is TRBJ1-1, the V gene TRBV7-9; TRBD1 matches 7 bases. This CDR3 is 12 amino acids long. Germline V CDR1 and CDR2: SEHNR, FQNEAQ (reference sequence). J gave up 11 bases and V 6 bases, and 9 bases lay outside the gene matches. The CDR3 region has the DNA TGTGCCAGCAGACGTCAGGGGGATCGGGCTTTCTTT. Encoded protein: CASRRQGDRAFF.

This sequence joins TRBV7-9 and TRBJ1-3; 10 bases fit TRBD1. CDR3 length equals 17 residues. From germline, CDR1 is SEHNR and CDR2 FQNEAQ (reference sequence). V was clipped by 7 bases and J by 0 bases; unmatched bases: 9. This CDR3 reads CASNIGTGAPSGNTIYF. The CDR3 nucleotides read TGTGCCAGCAACATAGGGACAGGGGCTCCCTCTGGAAACACCATATATTTT.

The CDR3 is CASSARGGPTYEQYV. As DNA, the CDR3 is TGTGCCAGCAGTGCGAGGGGGGGGCCTACCTACGAGCAGTACGTC. The V gene is TRBV27, the J gene TRBJ2-7; D is possibly TRBD2 (7 bases). Germline assignment: CDR1 MNHEY and CDR2 SMNVEV (reference sequence). Trimming stripped 5 bases from V and 2 bases from J, with 16 bases between. There are 15 residues in the CDR3.